This passage covers 7 T cell receptor beta chains from one sample sequenced in a study of blood T cell repertoires in COVID-19. Generated by immunoSEQ multiplex PCR, the TCRdb table keeps only in-frame clones and is missing some. The repertoire holds hundreds of thousands of clones, with 88% as singletons. Sequencing was done on a sample of peripheral blood. Receptors were obtained from a woman in her thirties or forties who had recovered from COVID-19.

V is TRBV25-1 and J is TRBJ2-5; weak D call: TRBD2 (6 bases). Trimming cost V 5 bases and J 5 bases, with 18 bases left between them. Germline V CDR1 and CDR2: MGHDK, SYGVNS. The CDR3 runs to 15 residues. The CDR3 loop is CASSHRDPGEETQYF. The CDR3 nucleotides are TGTGCCAGCAGTCACCGGGACCCGGGGGAGGAGACCCAGTACTTC.

V usage is TRBV21-1 and J usage is TRBJ1-4; the table's D call TRBD1 went unverified against the DNA. TRBV21-1 constitutes a pseudogene. This CDR3 is 16 amino acids long. The CDR3 nucleotides are TGTGCCAGCTCCCGAGACATCCCTGCAACTAATGAAAAACTGTTTTTT. Its translation: CASSRDIPATNEKLFF.

The chain uses TRBV3-1 (or the pseudogene TRBV3-2) and TRBJ1-2, with 9 bases identical to TRBD1. The CDR3 spans 13 residues. V shed 1 base, J shed 8 bases, and the junction held 2 bases outside the gene matches. Per the germline V gene, CDR1 is LGHDT and CDR2 is YNNKEL (reference sequence). The CDR3 region has the DNA TGTGCCAGCAGCCAAGGGACAGGGGTCGGCTACACCTTC. Protein sequence: CASSQGTGVGYTF.

The genes are TRBV7-9 and TRBJ1-4; 8 bases agree with TRBD1. Per the germline V gene, CDR1 is SEHNR and CDR2 is FQNEAQ (reference sequence). The CDR3 covers 13 residues. Germline trimming cut 5 bases from V and 8 bases from J; bases unmatched to any gene: 4. CDR3 amino acids: CASSARQGEKLFF. CDR3 DNA: TGTGCCAGCAGCGCCAGACAGGGGGAAAAACTGTTTTTT.

The chain joins TRBV29-1 to TRBJ2-1, with D uncertain. The CDR3 runs to 13 residues. The V gene's germline CDR1 is SQVTM and CDR2 ANQGSEA. The V and J ends lost 5 bases and 10 bases respectively, with 18 bases between them. CDR3 in amino acids: CSVHSPPEEEQFF. CDR3 DNA sequence: TGCAGCGTTCATAGCCCGCCCGAGGAGGAGCAGTTCTTC.

The chain carries TRBV5-4 and TRBJ2-5; 7 bases are a match to TRBD2. The ends lost 6 bases at V and 5 bases at J; junction bases unmatched: 10. This CDR3 is 14 amino acids long. Germline CDR1 is SGHNT and CDR2 is YYREEE (reference sequence). The CDR3 DNA follows: TGTGCCAGCACTAGAGGGGCTAGCGGCGAGACCCAGTACTTC. Translating it yields CASTRGASGETQYF.

The CDR3 protein is CASSQGARSTIYF. Written as DNA, the CDR3 is TGTGCCAGCAGCCAGGGGGCCCGGAGCACCATATATTTT. The V call is TRBV6-5, the J call TRBJ1-3; TRBD1 aligns across 8 bases. Unmatched junction bases numbered 7, after V lost 6 bases and J lost 9 bases. The CDR3 sequence is 13 residues long. Per the germline V gene, CDR1 is MNHEY and CDR2 is SVGAGI.